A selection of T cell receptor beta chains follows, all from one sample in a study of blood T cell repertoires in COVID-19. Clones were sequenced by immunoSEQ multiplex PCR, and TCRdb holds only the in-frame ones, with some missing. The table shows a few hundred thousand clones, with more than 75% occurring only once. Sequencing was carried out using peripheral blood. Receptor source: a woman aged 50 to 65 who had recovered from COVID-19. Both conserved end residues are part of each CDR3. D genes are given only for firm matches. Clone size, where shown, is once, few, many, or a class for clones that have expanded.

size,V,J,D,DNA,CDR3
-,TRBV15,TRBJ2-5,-,TGTGCCACCAGCAAAGGGGGAGGGCAAGAGACCCAGTACTTC,CATSKGGGQETQYF
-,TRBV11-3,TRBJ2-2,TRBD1,TGTGCCAGCAGCTTTGGGACAGGCTATGGCGGGGAGCTGTTTTTT,CASSFGTGYGGELFF
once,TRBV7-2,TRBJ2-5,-,TGTGCCAGCAGCTTGAGGGCATGGGAAGAGACCCAGTACTTC,CASSLRAWEETQYF
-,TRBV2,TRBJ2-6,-,TGTGCCAGCACAGGCAAATTCTCTGGGGCCAACGTCCTGACTTTC,CASTGKFSGANVLTF
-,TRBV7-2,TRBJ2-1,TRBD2,TGTGCCAGCAGCTTAGCGGGACTAACCAGTGGCTATGAGCAGTTCTTC,CASSLAGLTSGYEQFF
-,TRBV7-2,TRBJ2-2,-,TGTGCCAGCAGCTACACAAGTGGAGGCCCCGGGGAGCTGTTTTTT,CASSYTSGGPGELFF
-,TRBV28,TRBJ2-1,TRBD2,TGTGCCAGCAGTCGTAGACTAGCGGGGGCCATAGGCAATGAGCAGTTCTTC,CASSRRLAGAIGNEQFF
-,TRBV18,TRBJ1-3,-,TGTGCCAGCTCACCAGGGGCCCGCTCCTCTGGAAACACCATATATTTT,CASSPGARSSGNTIYF
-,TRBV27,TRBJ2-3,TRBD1,TGTGCCAGCAGTAGGGACAGGGTACAAGATACGCAGTATTTT,CASSRDRVQDTQYF
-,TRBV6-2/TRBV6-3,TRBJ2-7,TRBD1,TGTGCCAGCAGTGGGACAGGGCTATCCTACGAGCAGTACTTC,CASSGTGLSYEQYF
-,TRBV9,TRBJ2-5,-,TGTGCCAGCAGCGTATACCCCGGCGGGGAGACCCAGTACTTC,CASSVYPGGETQYF
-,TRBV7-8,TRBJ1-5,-,TGTGCCAGCAGCTCAAACAGGGTCTCCGGCAATCAGCCCCAGCATTTT,CASSSNRVSGNQPQHF
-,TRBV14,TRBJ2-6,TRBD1,TGTGCCAGCAGCCCCTTACGCCGTTTCGACAGGGGCGCGGCAGGGGCCAACGTCCTGACTTTC,CASSPLRRFDRGAAGANVLTF
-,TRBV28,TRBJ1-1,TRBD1,TGTGCCAGCAGGGGAACAGGGGACACTGAAGCTTTCTTT,CASRGTGDTEAFF
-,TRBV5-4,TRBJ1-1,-,TGTGCCAGCAGCTTGTGGGTCGGGACTGAAGCTTTCTTT,CASSLWVGTEAFF
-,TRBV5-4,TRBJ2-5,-,TGTGCCAGCAGCTTGGTTCAGCAAGAGACCCAGTACTTC,CASSLVQQETQYF
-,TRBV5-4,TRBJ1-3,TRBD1,TGTGCCAGCAGCTTGAAGACAGGGGGAAGCGGAAACACCATATATTTT,CASSLKTGGSGNTIYF
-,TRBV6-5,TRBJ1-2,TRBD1,TGTGCCAGCAGAAGACCCGACAGGGCGAACTATGGCTACACCTTC,CASRRPDRANYGYTF
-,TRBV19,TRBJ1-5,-,TGTGCCAGTAGCCCACAGGTTAGGGGCAATCAGCCCCAGCATTTT,CASSPQVRGNQPQHF
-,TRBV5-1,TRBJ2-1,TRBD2,TGCGCCAGCAGCCAGGGTAGCGGGAGCTCTTCCTACAATGAGCAGTTCTTC,CASSQGSGSSSYNEQFF